The entry below gives a single TCR beta chain sequence along with its context. In assigning cohorts, the study relied on participant-reported clinical history. This specimen comes from a study of blood T cell repertoires in COVID-19. Study background: Symptom resolution, clearance, or two negative PCRs marked donors in Cohort 3 as recovered.

Trimming took off 6 bases at V and 3 bases at J, with 17 bases between the two ends. The CDR3 extends over 15 amino acids. Germline V gives CDR1 SEHNR, CDR2 FQNEAQ (reference sequence). How the authors handled the data: Estimation of nucleated cell counts relied on the amplification of reference gene primers. Measured with immunoSEQ multiplex PCR; TCRdb has only the in-frame clones, and not every one. V and J calls and clone size are given by that table; D and trimming were obtained from the DNA. The table shows fewer than 200,000 clones, with 70% to 85% occurring only once. V is TRBV7-9 and J is TRBJ1-1; D remains unclear. The sample was PBMCs or T cells enriched from blood (not recorded which). This clonotype was obtained from a woman in her 70s in a cohort exposed to, infected with or recovered from COVID-19 (not recorded which). The CDR3 coding sequence is TGTGCCAGCAGTCCTCCGGGAGACGGGGACACTGAAGCTTTCTTT. This translates into CASSPPGDGDTEAFF.